This TCR beta chain was recovered during a study of T cell responses to AZD1222 COVID-19 vaccine. CDR3 length: 14 amino acids. A note on this clone: The antigen remains unidentified.

This table comes from immunoSEQ multiplex PCR, and its TCRdb copy is limited to in-frame clones, with some not included. The table lists 130,000 or so clones, about 92% of them singletons. Study-wide findings and caveats: Females outnumbered males among donors, who were mostly white British; clonal diversity was possibly underestimated. Researchers report vaccine-associated CD4 TCRs spanning spike, with dominance at 160-218 and 743-854.

Sequencing used peripheral blood, obtained on day 0 of AZD1222 vaccination. V gene TRBV12-1 combines with J gene TRBJ2-7; the DNA was not compared with TRBD2, the D call given in the table. TRBV12-1 is a recognized pseudogene. The TCR sequence derives from an adult in good health. The CDR3 DNA is TGTGCCAGCACCCGGCGGGGGCAATACTACGAGCAGTACTTC. Protein: CASTRRGQYYEQYF.